This T cell receptor beta chain comes out of a study of early T cells in non-severe SARS-CoV-2 infection (dated by TCRdb to about 2021). A note on the overall study: TCR sequencing used bulk RNA from unsorted whole blood, so alpha and beta chains could not be paired. The research as a whole found: VDJdb matching was skewed toward anti-spike CD8 responses and likely underestimated virus-specific expansions by missing private and CD4 specificities.

Spanning cysteine to phenylalanine, the CDR3 consists of 15 amino acids. The kept DNA is CDR3 alone, 45 bases in frame from the first base. Via the germline V gene (reference sequence), CDR1 is DFQATT and CDR2 SNEGSKA. Ends trimmed: V by 2 bases, J by 3 bases; bases unmatched to a gene: 7. Libraries were constructed by 5' RACE. For sequencing, a NextSeq 500 was employed. Unique molecular identifiers were attached to individual cDNA molecules in the TCR library protocol so that sequencing error and PCR bias could be corrected. TCR alpha and beta chains were both sequenced, and the abundances of alpha and beta sequences in each sample were closely correlated with each other. As for the authors' bioinformatics: Decombinator V4 was used to perform V gene, J gene and CDR3 annotation of TCR sequences. TCRs were defined as expanded if a significant change between any two time points was detected under a Poisson model with p below 0.0001. TCR abundances were normalised to the total number of TCRs sequenced per sample and expressed as counts per million. TRAV1-2 paired with TRAJ12, TRAJ20 or TRAJ33 defined MAIT TCRs, while TRAV10 paired with TRAJ18 defined iNKT TCRs. VDJdb, accessed 1 November 2021, was searched for CMV, EBV and SARS-CoV-2 annotated TCRs, excluding TCRs annotated for multiple antigens. TCRdb took the public reads, trimmed them with fastp at Q25, ran MiXCR for clone calling and kept in-frame beta chains. Merged by CDR3 protein, the rows form single entries marked with the most common genes and DNA. TCRdb, not the original authors, processed these V and J calls. A total of more than 60,000 distinct CDR3 sequences appear in this sample, under 15% of them only once. Jointly, the top ten make up 2.5% to 3% of the sample.

With regard to this clonotype: It has no known antigen specificity. No per-base quality is available; no much larger clone lies one base away.

The study was a case-control design nested within a healthcare worker cohort in London, UK, with weekly nasopharyngeal swab PCR tests and blood sampling. Healthcare workers were enrolled in the week of the UK lockdown, from 23 to 31 March 2020, and were followed every week for up to about 16 weeks. This chain is built from TRBV20-1 and TRBJ2-1, with 7 bases aligning to TRBD1. The source material was whole blood, sampled at baseline. This sequence originates from an adult who was a healthcare worker with PCR-confirmed SARS-CoV-2 infection or an uninfected control (not recorded which). The CDR3 loop reads CSARLKDRNYNEQFF. The DNA sequence reads TGCAGTGCTAGACTCAAGGACAGGAACTACAATGAGCAGTTCTTC.